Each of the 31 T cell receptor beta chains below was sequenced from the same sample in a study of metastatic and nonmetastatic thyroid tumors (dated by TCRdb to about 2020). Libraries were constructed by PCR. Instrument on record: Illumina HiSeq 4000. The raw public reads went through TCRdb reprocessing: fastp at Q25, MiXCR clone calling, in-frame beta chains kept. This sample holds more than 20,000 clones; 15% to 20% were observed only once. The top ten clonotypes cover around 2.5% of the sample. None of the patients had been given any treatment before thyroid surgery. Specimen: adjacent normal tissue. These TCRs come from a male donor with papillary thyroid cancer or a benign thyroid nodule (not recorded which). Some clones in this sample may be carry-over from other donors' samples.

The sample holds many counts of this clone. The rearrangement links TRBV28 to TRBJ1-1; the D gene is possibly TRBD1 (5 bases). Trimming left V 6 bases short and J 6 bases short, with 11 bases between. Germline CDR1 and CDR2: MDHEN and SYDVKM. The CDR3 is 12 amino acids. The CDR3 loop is CASRNRGPEAFF. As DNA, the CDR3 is TGTGCCAGCAGAAATAGGGGACCTGAAGCTTTCTTT.

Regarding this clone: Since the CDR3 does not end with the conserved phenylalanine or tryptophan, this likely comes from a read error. CDR3 in DNA: TGTGCCAGTAGTTTGGACAGGTTCTATGGCTACACCCTC. It codes for CASSLDRFYGYTL. The chain has TRBV27 and TRBJ1-2; 7 bases agree with TRBD1. The CDR3 sequence is 13 residues long. Germline V CDR1 and CDR2: MNHEY, SMNVEV (reference sequence).

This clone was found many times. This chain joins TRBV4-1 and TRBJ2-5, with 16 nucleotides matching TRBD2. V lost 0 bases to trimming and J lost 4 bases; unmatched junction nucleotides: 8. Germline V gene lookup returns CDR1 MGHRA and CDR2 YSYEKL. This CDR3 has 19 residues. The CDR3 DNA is TGCGCCAGCAGCCAAGAAATAGTGGGGACTAGCGGGAGGGGAGAGACCCAGTACTTC. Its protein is CASSQEIVGTSGRGETQYF.

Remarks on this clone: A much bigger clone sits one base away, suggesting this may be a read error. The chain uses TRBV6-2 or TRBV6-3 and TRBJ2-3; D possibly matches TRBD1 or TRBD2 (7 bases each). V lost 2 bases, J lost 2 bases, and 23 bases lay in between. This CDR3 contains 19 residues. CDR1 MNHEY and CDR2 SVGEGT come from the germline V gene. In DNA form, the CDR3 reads TGTGCCAGCAGTTACCGTGGTGGGCGGGGGAAGGGGGCCACAGATACGCAGTATTTT. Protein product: CASSYRGGRGKGATDTQYF.

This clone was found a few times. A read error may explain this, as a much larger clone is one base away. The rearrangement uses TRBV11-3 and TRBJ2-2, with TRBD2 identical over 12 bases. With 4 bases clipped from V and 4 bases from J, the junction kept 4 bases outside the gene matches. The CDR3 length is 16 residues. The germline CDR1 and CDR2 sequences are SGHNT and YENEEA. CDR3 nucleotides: TGTGCCAGCAGCTCGACTAGCGGGGGTATCACCGGGGAGCTGTTTTTT. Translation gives CASSSTSGGITGELFF.

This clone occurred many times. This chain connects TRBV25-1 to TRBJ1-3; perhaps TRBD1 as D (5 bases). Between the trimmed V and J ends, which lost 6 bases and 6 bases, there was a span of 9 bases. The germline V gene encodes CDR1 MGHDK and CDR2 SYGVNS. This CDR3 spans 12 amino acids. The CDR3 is CASRGPANTIYF. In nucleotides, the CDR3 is TGTGCCAGCAGGGGACCTGCAAACACCATATATTTT.

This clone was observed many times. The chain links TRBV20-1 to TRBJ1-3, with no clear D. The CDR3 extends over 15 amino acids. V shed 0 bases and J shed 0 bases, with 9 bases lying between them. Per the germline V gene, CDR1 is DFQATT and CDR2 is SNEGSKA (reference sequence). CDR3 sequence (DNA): TGCAGTGCTAGAGAGCAGGTCTACTCTGGAAACACCATATATTTT. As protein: CSAREQVYSGNTIYF.

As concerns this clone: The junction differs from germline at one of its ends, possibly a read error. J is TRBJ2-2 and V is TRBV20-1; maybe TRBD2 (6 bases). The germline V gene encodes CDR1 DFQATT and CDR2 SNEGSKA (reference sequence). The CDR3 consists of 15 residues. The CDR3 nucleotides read TGCAGTGCTAGGGGGGGAGGTGACAACAACGGGGAGCTGTTTTTT. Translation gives CSARGGGDNNGELFF.

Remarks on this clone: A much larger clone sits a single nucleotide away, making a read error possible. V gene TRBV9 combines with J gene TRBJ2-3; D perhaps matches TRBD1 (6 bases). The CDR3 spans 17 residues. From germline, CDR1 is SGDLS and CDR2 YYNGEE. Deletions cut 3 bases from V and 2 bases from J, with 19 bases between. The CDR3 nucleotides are TGTGCCAGCAGCGCCAAAGGGGGACCCCCTGTCACAGATACGCAGTATTTT. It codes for CASSAKGGPPVTDTQYF.

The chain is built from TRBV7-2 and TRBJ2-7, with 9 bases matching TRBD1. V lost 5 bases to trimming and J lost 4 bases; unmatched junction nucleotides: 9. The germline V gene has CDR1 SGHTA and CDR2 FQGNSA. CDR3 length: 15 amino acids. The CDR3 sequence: CASSLTGTGSYEQYF. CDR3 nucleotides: TGTGCCAGCAGCCTTACCGGGACAGGGTCTTACGAGCAGTACTTC.

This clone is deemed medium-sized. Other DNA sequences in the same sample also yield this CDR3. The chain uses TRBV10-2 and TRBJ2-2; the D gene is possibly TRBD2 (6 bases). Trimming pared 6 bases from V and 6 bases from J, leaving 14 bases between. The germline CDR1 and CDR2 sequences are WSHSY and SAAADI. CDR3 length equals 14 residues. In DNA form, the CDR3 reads TGCGCCAGCAGGGGGGGTAGCGTTCCCGGGGAGCTGTTTTTT. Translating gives CASRGGSVPGELFF.

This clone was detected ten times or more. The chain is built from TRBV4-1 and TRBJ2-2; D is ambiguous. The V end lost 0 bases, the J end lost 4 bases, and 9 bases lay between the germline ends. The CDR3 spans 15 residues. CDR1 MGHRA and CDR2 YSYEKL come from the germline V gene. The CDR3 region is CASSQEHRSTGELFF. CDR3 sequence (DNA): TGCGCCAGCAGCCAAGAGCATCGGAGCACCGGGGAGCTGTTTTTT.

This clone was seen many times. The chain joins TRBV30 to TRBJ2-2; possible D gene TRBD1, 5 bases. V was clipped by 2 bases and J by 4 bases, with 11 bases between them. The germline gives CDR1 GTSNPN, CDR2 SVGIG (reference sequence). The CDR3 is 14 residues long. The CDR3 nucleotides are TGTGCCTGGAGTCGGCAGGGAATCACCGGGGAGCTGTTTTTT. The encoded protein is CAWSRQGITGELFF. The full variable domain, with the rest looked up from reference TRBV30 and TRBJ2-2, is SQTIHQWPATLVQPVGSPLSLECTVEGTSNPNLYWYRQAAGRGLQLLFYSVGIGQISSEVPQNLSASRPQDRQFILSSKKLLLSDSGFYLCAWSRQGITGELFFGEGSRLTVL.

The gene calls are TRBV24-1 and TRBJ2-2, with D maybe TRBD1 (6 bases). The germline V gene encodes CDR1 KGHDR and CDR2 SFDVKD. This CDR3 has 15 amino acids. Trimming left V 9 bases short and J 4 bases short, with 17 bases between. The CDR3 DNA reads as TGTGCCACCGAAAAGAGGGGGTTCGGCACCGGGGAGCTGTTTTTT. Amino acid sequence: CATEKRGFGTGELFF.

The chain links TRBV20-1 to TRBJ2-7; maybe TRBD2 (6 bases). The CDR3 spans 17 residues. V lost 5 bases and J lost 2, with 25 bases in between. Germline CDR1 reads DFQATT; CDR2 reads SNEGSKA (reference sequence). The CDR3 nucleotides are TGCAGTGCTCCCTCTTCTATTTCCGGGGGTCCACCCTACGAGCAGTACTTC. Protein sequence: CSAPSSISGGPPYEQYF.

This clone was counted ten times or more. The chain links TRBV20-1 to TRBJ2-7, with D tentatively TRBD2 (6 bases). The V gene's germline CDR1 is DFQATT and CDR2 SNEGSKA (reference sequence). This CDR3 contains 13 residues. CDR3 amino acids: CSVLAPTSYEQYV. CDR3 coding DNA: TGCAGCGTCCTAGCGCCTACCTCCTACGAGCAGTACGTC.

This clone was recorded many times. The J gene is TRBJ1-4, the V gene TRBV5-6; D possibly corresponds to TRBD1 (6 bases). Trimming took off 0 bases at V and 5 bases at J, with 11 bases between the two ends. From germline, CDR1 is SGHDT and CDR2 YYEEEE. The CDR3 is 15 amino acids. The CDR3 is CASSLGGQGNEKLFF. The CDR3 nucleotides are TGTGCCAGCAGCTTGGGGGGCCAGGGGAATGAAAAACTGTTTTTT.

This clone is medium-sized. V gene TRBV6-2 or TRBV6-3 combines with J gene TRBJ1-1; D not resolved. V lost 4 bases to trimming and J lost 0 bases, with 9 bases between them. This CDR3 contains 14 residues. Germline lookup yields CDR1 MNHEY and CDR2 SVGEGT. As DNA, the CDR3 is TGTGCCAGCAGTTGGGCGGGCATGAACACTGAAGCTTTCTTT. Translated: CASSWAGMNTEAFF.

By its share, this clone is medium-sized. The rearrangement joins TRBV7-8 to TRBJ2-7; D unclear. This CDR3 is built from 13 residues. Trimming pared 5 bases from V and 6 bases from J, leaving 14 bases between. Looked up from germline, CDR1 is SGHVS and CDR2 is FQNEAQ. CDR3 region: CASSTRLLGEQYV. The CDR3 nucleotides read TGTGCCAGCAGCACTCGACTCCTGGGCGAGCAGTACGTC.

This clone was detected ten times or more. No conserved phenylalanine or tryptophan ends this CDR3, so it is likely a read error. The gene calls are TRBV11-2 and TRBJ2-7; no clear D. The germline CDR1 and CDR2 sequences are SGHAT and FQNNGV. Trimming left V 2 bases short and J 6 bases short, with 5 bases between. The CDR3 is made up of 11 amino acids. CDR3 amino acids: CASSLLVEQYL. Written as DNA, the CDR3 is TGTGCCAGCAGCTTACTGGTCGAGCAGTACCTC.

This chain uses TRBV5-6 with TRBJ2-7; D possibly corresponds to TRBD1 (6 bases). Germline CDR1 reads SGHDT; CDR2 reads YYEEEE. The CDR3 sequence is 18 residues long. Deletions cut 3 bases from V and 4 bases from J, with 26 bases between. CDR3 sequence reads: CASSSCGTGYRWWYEQYF. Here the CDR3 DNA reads TGTGCCAGCAGCTCCTGCGGTACAGGGTATCGGTGGTGGTACGAGCAGTACTTC.

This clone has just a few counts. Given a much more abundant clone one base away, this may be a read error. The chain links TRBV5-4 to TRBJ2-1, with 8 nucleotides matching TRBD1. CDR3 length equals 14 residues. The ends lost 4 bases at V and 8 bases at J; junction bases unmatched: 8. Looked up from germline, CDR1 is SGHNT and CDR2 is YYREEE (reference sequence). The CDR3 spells CASSTGRGLYEQFF. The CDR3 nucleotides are TGTGCCAGCAGCACCGGCAGGGGGCTCTATGAGCAGTTCTTC.

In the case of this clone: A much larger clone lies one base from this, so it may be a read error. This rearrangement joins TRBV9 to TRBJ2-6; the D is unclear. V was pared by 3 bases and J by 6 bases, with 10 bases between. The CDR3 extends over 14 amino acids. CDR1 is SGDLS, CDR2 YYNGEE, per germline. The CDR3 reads CASSGTTVANVLTF. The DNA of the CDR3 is TGTGCCAGCAGCGGGACCACTGTGGCCAACGTCCTGACTTTC.

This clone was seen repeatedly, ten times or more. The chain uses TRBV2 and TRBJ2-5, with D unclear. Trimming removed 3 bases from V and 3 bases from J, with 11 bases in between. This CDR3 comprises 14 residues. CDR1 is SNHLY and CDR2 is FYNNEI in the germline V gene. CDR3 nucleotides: TGTGCCAGCAGTGAGAGCCTTCTAGAAGAGACCCAGTACTTC. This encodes CASSESLLEETQYF.

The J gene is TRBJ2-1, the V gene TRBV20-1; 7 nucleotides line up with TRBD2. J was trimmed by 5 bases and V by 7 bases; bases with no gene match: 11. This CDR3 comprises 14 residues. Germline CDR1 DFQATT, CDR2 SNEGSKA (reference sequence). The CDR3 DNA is TGCAGTGGGGGGGAATGGGGGACTAACAATGAGCAGTTCTTC. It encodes CSGGEWGTNNEQFF.

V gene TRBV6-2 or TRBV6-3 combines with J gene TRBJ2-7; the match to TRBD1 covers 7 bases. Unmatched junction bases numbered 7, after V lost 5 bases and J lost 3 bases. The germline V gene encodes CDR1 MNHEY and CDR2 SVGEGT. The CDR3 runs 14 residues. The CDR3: CASSNPGQSYEQYF. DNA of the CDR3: TGTGCCAGCAGTAATCCGGGACAGAGCTACGAGCAGTACTTC.

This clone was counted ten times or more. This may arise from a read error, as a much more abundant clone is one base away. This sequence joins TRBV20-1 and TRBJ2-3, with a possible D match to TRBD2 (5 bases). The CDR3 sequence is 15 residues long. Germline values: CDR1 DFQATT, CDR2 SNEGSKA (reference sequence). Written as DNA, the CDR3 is TGCAGTACTAGTGGCGCAGGAGTTAGCACAGATACGCAGTATTTT. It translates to CSTSGAGVSTDTQYF.

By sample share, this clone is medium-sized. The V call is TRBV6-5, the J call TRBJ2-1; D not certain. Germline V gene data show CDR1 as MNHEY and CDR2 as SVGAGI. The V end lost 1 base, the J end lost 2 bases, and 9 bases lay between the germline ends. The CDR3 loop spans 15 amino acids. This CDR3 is CASSYLALTYNEQFF. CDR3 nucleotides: TGTGCCAGCAGTTACTTGGCCCTCACCTACAATGAGCAGTTCTTC.

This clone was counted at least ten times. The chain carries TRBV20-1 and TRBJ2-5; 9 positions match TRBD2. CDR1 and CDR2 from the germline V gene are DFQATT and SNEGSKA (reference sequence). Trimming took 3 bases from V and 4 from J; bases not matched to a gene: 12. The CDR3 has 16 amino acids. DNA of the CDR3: TGCAGTGCTAGGTCCTTCGTTAGCGGGAGACTAGAGACCCAGTACTTC. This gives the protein CSARSFVSGRLETQYF.

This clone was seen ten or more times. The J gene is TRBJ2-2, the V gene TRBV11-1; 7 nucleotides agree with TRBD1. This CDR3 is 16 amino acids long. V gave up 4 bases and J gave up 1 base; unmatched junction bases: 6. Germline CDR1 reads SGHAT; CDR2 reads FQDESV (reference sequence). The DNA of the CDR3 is TGTGCCAGCAGCTCGCCCTGGACAGGGAACACCGGGGAGCTGTTTTTT. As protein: CASSSPWTGNTGELFF.

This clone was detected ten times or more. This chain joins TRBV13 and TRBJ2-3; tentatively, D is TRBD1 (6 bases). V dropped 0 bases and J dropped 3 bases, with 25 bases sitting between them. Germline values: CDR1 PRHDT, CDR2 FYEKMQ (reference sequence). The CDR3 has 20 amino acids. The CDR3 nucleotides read TGTGCCAGCAGCTTAGGACAGGACAGATACAGGGCGTTACCGACAGATACGCAGTATTTT. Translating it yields CASSLGQDRYRALPTDTQYF.